This is a list of T cell receptor beta chains from one sample in a study of identical twins. Via MiXCR, TCRdb re-called the 5' RACE reads, giving one row per CDR3 protein. The sample lists fewer than 500,000 distinct CDR3 sequences, approximately 15% seen once, with 0.95% to 1% in the top ten. The data also belong to a second study, concerning yellow fever vaccine responses in identical twins.

The material sequenced was CD4+ T cells sorted from blood. The receptor set was obtained from a woman aged 18-29 years in good health. The CDR3 runs from the conserved cysteine through the conserved F or W. The order of the fields is V gene, clone size, J gene, D gene, CDR3 DNA, CDR3 protein. A D gene is named only where the DNA matches it firmly. Where a row states a size, it is once, few, many or the class of an expanded clone; other rows omit it.

>TRBV15|few|TRBJ2-5|NA
TGTGCCACCAGCAGGGCGCTTGAGACCCAGTACTTC
CATSRALETQYF
>TRBV9|few|TRBJ2-3|NA
TGTGCCAGCACCAGGGGATACACAGATACGCAGTATTTT
CASTRGYTDTQYF
>TRBV18|many|TRBJ1-4|NA
TGTGCCAGCTCACCCTCGCTGTACGGTGAAAAACTGTTTTTT
CASSPSLYGEKLFF
>TRBV30|few|TRBJ1-1|NA
TGTGCCTGGAGTGTACAAAGGAGGTCTGAAGCTTTCTTT
CAWSVQRRSEAFF
>TRBV30|few|TRBJ2-1|NA
TGTGCCTGGAGTGCCCTTCGCCCGGCCAATGAGCAGTTCTTC
CAWSALRPANEQFF
>TRBV6-2/TRBV6-3|NA|TRBJ2-2|TRBD2
TGTGCCAGCAGTTACGGAAGACTAGCGGGAGAACGGACCGGGGAGCTGTTTTTT
CASSYGRLAGERTGELFF
>TRBV6-1|few|TRBJ2-7|TRBD2
TGTGCCAGCAGCCCCGGGACTAGCGGGAGTCGCTCCTACGAGCAGTACTTC
CASSPGTSGSRSYEQYF
>TRBV18|NA|TRBJ2-7|NA
TGTGCCAGCTCACCCACGCGTGCCCCCTACGAGCAGTACTTC
CASSPTRAPYEQYF
>TRBV6-2/TRBV6-3|NA|TRBJ1-5|TRBD1
TGTGCCAGCAGCCCTTCAGGGGGGTATCAGCCCCAGCATTTT
CASSPSGGYQPQHF
>TRBV6-1|few|TRBJ2-2|NA
TGTGCCAGCAGTGATTGGGGACAAAGAGGGTCGCTGTTTTTT
CASSDWGQRGSLFF
>TRBV28|few|TRBJ2-1|TRBD1
TGTGCCAGCAGAAGTCCCGGGACAGGCTCGGGTAGGCAGTTCTTC
CASRSPGTGSGRQFF
>TRBV27|NA|TRBJ2-7|TRBD2
TGTGCCAGCAGACAACTAGCGGCCTACGAGCAGTACTTC
CASRQLAAYEQYF
>TRBV23-1|NA|TRBJ2-2|NA
TGCGCCAGTAGTCCCCGATGGTGGCAGGGGAGGCACACCGGGGAGCTGTTTTTT
CASSPRWWQGRHTGELFF
>TRBV19|few|TRBJ2-6|NA
TGTGCCAGTAAGTCGCTAGTCTCTGGGGCCAACGTCCTGACTTTC
CASKSLVSGANVLTF
>TRBV6-5|NA|TRBJ2-5|NA
TGTGCCAGCAGTTACGGGACCGCCCGAGAGACCCAGTACTTC
CASSYGTARETQYF
>TRBV28|NA|TRBJ1-1|NA
TGTGCCAGCAGTTCCCCTGTGTGGGCGGATGAAGCTTTCTTT
CASSSPVWADEAFF
>TRBV18|NA|TRBJ2-1|NA
TGTGCCAGCTCACCTCGGGGTCCCAATGAGCAGTTCTTC
CASSPRGPNEQFF
>TRBV15|few|TRBJ2-1|NA
TGTGCCACCAGCAGAGATATGGATTACAATGAGCAGTTCTTC
CATSRDMDYNEQFF
>TRBV5-1|few|TRBJ1-5|NA
TGCGCCAGCAGCTTGGAGTTAGGGGGGACGGTGCAGCATTTT
CASSLELGGTVQHF
>TRBV18|few|TRBJ2-7|TRBD1
TGTGCCAGCTCACCAAGACCGGGACAGGGCACCTACGAGCAGTACTTC
CASSPRPGQGTYEQYF
>TRBV7-9|few|TRBJ1-2|TRBD1
TGTGCCAGCAGCTCTGGACAGGGGACCATCTCTAACTATGGCTACACCTTC
CASSSGQGTISNYGYTF
>TRBV20-1|few|TRBJ2-7|TRBD1
TGCAGTGCTATAGGACAGGCGAGCTCCTACGAGCAGTACTTC
CSAIGQASSYEQYF
>TRBV19|few|TRBJ2-7|NA
TGTGCCAGTAGTATAGACAGGGAATCCTACGAGCAGTACTTC
CASSIDRESYEQYF
>TRBV7-9|NA|TRBJ2-7|TRBD2
TGTGCCAGCAGCCGGGGCAGCGGGGGGGCGGTCCACGAGCAGTACTTC
CASSRGSGGAVHEQYF
>TRBV20-1|few|TRBJ2-3|TRBD2
TGCAGTGCTAGTGGACTAGCGGGAGATAGGGATACGCAGTATTTT
CSASGLAGDRDTQYF
>TRBV4-2|few|TRBJ1-1|NA
TGTGCCAGCAGCCAAGATATGGTGGGGTTAGGGGCGAACACTGAAGCTTTCTTT
CASSQDMVGLGANTEAFF
>TRBV5-1|NA|TRBJ2-1|NA
TGCGCCAGCAGCTTGGAGGGGGGGATTTACAATGAGCAGTTCTTC
CASSLEGGIYNEQFF
>TRBV5-1|NA|TRBJ2-7|TRBD1
TGCGCCAGCAGCGCAAGACAGGGATTCGAGCAGTACTTC
CASSARQGFEQYF
>TRBV7-3|few|TRBJ1-6|TRBD1
TGTGCCAGCAGCTTAGACAACAGGGGTAGTTCACCCCTCCACTTT
CASSLDNRGSSPLHF
>TRBV29-1|few|TRBJ2-1|TRBD2
TGCAGCGCTGGGGGACTAGCGGGAGGAGGTGGGACTGAGGAGCAGTTCTTC
CSAGGLAGGGGTEEQFF
>TRBV7-3|NA|TRBJ2-7|TRBD2
TGTGCCAGCAGATTCGGAGGCGGGGGGGCCTACGAGCAGTACTTC
CASRFGGGGAYEQYF
>TRBV7-3|NA|TRBJ2-1|TRBD1
TGTGCCAGCAGCTACGACAGGGGCCCCTACAATGAGCAGTTCTTC
CASSYDRGPYNEQFF
>TRBV3-1|NA|TRBJ1-3|NA
TGTGCCAGCACCAGGGGTGAAAACACCATATATTTT
CASTRGENTIYF
>TRBV28|NA|TRBJ2-7|NA
TGTGCCACACGGGGCAGACCTGAGCAGTACTTC
CATRGRPEQYF
>TRBV18|few|TRBJ2-7|NA
TGTGCCAGCTCCCCATCATTCAACGAGCAGTACTTC
CASSPSFNEQYF
>TRBV7-2|NA|TRBJ2-3|TRBD1
TGTGCCAGCAGCTGGCCGGGACAGGGAACAGATACGCAGTATTTT
CASSWPGQGTDTQYF
>TRBV12-3/TRBV12-4|many|TRBJ2-2|TRBD1
TGTGCCAGCAGTTTGACAGGGACCGGGGAGCTGTTTTTT
CASSLTGTGELFF
>TRBV9|NA|TRBJ2-2|NA
TGTGCCAGCAGCGTATGGCAGGGAAGGGCGTCCGGGGAGCTGTTTTTT
CASSVWQGRASGELFF
>TRBV7-8|few|TRBJ2-1|NA
TGTGCCAGCAGCTTAGCCCCCCCTAGCTCCTACAATGAGCAGTTCTTC
CASSLAPPSSYNEQFF
>TRBV24-1|NA|TRBJ2-2|NA
TGTGCCACCAGTGATCGTGGACGGAACACCGGGGAGCTGTTTTTT
CATSDRGRNTGELFF
>TRBV7-2|many|TRBJ2-1|NA
TGTGCCAGCAGCTTACGTAATAGCGACTTAGAGCAGTTCTTC
CASSLRNSDLEQFF
>TRBV7-2|many|TRBJ1-2|NA
TGTGCCAGCAGCTCTCGCCAAACCAACTATGGCTACACCTTC
CASSSRQTNYGYTF
>TRBV6-2/TRBV6-3|few|TRBJ2-1|TRBD2
TGTGCCAGCACCCTAGCGGGGGCCTACAATGAGCAGTTCTTC
CASTLAGAYNEQFF
>TRBV5-1|NA|TRBJ2-1|NA
TGCGCCAGCAGCTCGGCCGGGACTTCTTACAATGAGCAGTTCTTC
CASSSAGTSYNEQFF
>TRBV29-1|NA|TRBJ2-2|NA
TGCAGCGTTGATCGCGGAGGGGGAAGGCACGGGGAGCTGTTTTTT
CSVDRGGGRHGELFF
>TRBV28|NA|TRBJ1-2|NA
TGTGCCAGCAGTTCCTATCATTGGGGTCAAACCCGCGGCTACACCTTC
CASSSYHWGQTRGYTF